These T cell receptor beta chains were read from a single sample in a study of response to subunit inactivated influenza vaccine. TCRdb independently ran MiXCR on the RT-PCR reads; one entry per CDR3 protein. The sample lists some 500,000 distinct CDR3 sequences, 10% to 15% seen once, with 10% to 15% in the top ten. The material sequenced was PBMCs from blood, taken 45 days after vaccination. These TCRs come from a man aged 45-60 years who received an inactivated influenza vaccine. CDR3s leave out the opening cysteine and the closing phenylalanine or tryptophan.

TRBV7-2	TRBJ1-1	ASSFDRGRAF
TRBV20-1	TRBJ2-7	SATRLDVGLWQY
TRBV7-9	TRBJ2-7	ASSLEVGGEQY
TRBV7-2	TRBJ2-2	ASSFFGGTGGTGELF
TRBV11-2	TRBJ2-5	ASSPGLYQETQY
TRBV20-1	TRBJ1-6	SARVLDRDNSPLH
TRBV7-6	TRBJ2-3	ASSKVVGGDTQY
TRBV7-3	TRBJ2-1	ASSASSGTGGLKNEQF
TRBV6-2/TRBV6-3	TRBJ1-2	ASSYGSYGYT
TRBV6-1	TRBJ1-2	ASSTHLQGALSYT
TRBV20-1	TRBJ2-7	SARRTGATYEQY
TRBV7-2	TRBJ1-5	ASSLGTAGAGQPQH